There are a few counts of the clone carrying this TCR beta chain. Its antigen is not known. 5'RACE primed at constant segments yielded TCR alpha and TCR beta cDNA libraries bearing sample barcodes and UMIs. TCRdb independently ran MiXCR on the 5' RACE reads; one entry per CDR3 protein. The sample yields fewer than 450,000 distinct CDR3 sequences, 20% to 25% seen once. The source of the sample is a study of T-cell memory formation after mild COVID-19. From germline, CDR1 is SEHNR and CDR2 FQNEAQ (reference sequence). The CDR3 loop spans 16 amino acids. The V and J ends lost 1 base and 0 bases respectively, with 11 bases between them. Findings of the study overall: Contracting CD4+ clones were located mainly in CM and EM, and CD8+ clones in EMRA. Pre-infection memory contained some responding clones, which suggested that cross-reactive memory had joined. There was no confirmation that second-wave clones peaking on day 37 were SARS-CoV-2 specific.

This sequence was found in an adult woman who had mild COVID-19 (a few samples of this study predate the infection). Cell type and time point are not known. The sequenced sample consisted of PBMCs or a T cell subset sorted from them (not recorded which). The J gene is TRBJ2-3, the V gene TRBV7-9; either TRBD1 or TRBD2 may supply D (5 bases each). The CDR3 nucleotides read TGTGCCAGCAGCTTAGGTCTTGGGGACAGCACAGATACGCAGTATTTT. Its protein is CASSLGLGDSTDTQYF.